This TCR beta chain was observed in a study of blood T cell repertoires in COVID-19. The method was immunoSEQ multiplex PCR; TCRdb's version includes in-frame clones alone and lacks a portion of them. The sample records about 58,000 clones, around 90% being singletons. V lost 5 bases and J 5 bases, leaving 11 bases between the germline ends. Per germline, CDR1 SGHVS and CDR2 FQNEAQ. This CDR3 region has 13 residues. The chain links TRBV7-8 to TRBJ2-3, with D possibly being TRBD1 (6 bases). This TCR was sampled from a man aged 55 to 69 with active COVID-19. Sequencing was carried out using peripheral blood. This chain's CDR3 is CASSPNREDTQYF. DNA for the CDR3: TGTGCCAGCAGCCCGAACAGGGAAGATACGCAGTATTTT.